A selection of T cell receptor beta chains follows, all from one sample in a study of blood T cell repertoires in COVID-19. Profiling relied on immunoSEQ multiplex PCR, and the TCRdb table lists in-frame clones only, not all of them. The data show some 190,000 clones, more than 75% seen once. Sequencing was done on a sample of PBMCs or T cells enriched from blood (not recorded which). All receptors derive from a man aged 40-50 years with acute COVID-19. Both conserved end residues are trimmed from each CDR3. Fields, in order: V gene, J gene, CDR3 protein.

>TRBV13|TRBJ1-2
ASSAKLRGIYGYT
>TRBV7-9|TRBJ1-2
ASSSNRDRGYGYT
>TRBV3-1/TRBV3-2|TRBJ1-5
ASSLGVNRQPQH
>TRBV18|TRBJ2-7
ASSPLETVSYEQY
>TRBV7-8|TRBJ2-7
ASRPSGGHGYEQY
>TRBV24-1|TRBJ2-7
ATSGKASGEYEQY
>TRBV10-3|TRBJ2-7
AIQEWGQSGYEQY
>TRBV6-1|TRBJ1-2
ASSEAQHGYT
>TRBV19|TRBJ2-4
ASSNREGSYLAKNIQY
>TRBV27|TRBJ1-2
ASKLTLNGYT
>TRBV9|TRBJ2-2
ASSVGFDTGELF
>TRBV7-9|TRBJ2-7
ASSLVGGQGRSEQY
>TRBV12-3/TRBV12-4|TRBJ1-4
ASSSGAIEKLF
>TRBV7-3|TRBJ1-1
ASTRTGGKDTEAF
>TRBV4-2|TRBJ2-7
ASSPTEGLAGTGEQY
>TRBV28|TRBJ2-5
ASSGTRETQY
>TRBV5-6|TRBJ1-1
ASSLSGGKVTEAF
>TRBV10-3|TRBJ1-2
AISGETPGQGANYGYT
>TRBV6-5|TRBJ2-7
ASSIHRDRSSEQY
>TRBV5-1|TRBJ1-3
ASSLGTTRSDTIY
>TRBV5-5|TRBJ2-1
ASSFLRSANEQF
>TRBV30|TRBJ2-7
AWSVSYFEQY
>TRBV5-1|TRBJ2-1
ASSFQTSTDEQF
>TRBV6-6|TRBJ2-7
ASTHRLTYEQY
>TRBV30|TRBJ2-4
AWTGQGLINNIQY
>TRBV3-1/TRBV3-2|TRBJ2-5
ASSRALAGGQETQY
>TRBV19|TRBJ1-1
ASSMRNTEAF
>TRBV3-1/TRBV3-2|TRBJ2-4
ASSQARGRDSNIQY